This T cell receptor (beta chain) was sequenced during a study of shared clonotypes between healthy human individuals. Sequencing used immunoSEQ multiplex PCR; TCRdb keeps in-frame clones, though not all of them. The sample yields some 2.3 million clones, approximately 93% seen once. The source of this sequence is a man aged 18 to 29 in good health. Some clones in this sample may be carry-over from other donors' samples. The sequencing input was naive CD4+ T cells from PBMCs. Noted subset: CD45RA+ positively selected.

Here the CDR3 reads CASSSRTGMQPQHF. The CDR3 coding sequence is TGTGCCAGCAGCTCAAGGACAGGGATGCAGCCCCAGCATTTT. V is TRBV7-2 and J is TRBJ1-5; 8 positions agree with TRBD1. Germline trimming cut 4 bases from V and 7 bases from J; bases unmatched to any gene: 6. CDR3 size: 14 residues. Looked up from germline, CDR1 is SGHTA and CDR2 is FQGNSA.